The 32 T cell receptor beta chains reported below all come from one sample, sequenced in a study of tissue T cells after allogeneic stem cell transplantation. Sequenced by immunoSEQ multiplex PCR; TCRdb stores in-frame clones only, minus some. The table lists 20,000 to 25,000 clones, approximately 72% of them singletons. Sequenced: spleen. These TCRs come from a female BALB/c mouse in good health. As its MHC haplotype, the strain has H2-d.

Concerning this clone: Germline and genes here are mouse. The missing CDR3 end, 1 residue past where the read stops, is filled in from the germline J gene. The V gene is TRBV5, the J gene TRBJ2-4; 10 positions match TRBD2. The ends lost 0 bases at V and 6 bases at J; junction bases unmatched: 3. Germline CDR1 LGHNA, CDR2 YNLKQL (reference sequence). This CDR3 region has 15 residues. The CDR3 reads CASSQDWGGANTLYF. The CDR3 bases that were read are TGTGCCAGCAGCCAAGACTGGGGGGGCGCGAACACCTTGTAC.

On this clone: The germline and genes are mouse ones. The CDR3 end falls 1 residue outside the read, so it is completed with the germline J gene. This chain links TRBV13-2 with TRBJ2-7; 8 bases map to TRBD2. This CDR3 spans 15 amino acids. V was pared by 3 bases and J by 0 bases, with 5 bases of the junction left unmatched. Per the germline V gene, CDR1 is NNHNN and CDR2 is SYGAGS (reference sequence). CDR3 DNA (partial): TGTGCCAGCGGTGGAGACTGGGGAAGCTCCTATGAACAGTAC. This gives the protein CASGGDWGSSYEQY. The whole CDR3 protein reads CASGGDWGSSYEQYF.

Of note for this clone: Any gene name here is a mouse gene name. The read ends 1 residue shy of where the CDR3 ends; the end is completed using the germline J gene. The chain couples TRBV16 to TRBJ2-3; TRBD1 might be the D (5 bases). The germline CDR1 and CDR2 sequences are SGHSA and FRNQAP. The CDR3 is 14 amino acids. Trimming pared 0 bases from V and 3 bases from J, leaving 7 bases between. CDR3 residues: CASSLDGQAETLYF. The part of the CDR3 DNA that was read is TGTGCAAGCAGCTTAGATGGACAAGCAGAAACGCTGTAT. The full variable domain, its missing parts supplied by reference TRBV16 and TRBJ2-3, is NAGVIQTPRHKVTGKGQEATLWCEPISGHSAVFWYRQTIVQGLEFLTYFRNQAPIDDSGMPKERFSAQMPNQSHSTLKIQSTQPQDSAVYLCASSLDGQAETLYFGSGTRLTVL.

A word on this clone: Germline and genes here are mouse. The CDR3 end falls 1 residue outside the read, so it is completed with the germline J gene. The chain uses TRBV20 and TRBJ2-2; D is unclear. Germline loops: CDR1 GFQATS, CDR2 STVNSAI. The CDR3 extends over 14 amino acids. V gave up 0 bases and J gave up 0 bases, with 5 bases separating them. The CDR3 loop reads CGARDGTNTGQLYF. CDR3 DNA (partial): TGTGGTGCTAGGGACGGGACAAACACCGGGCAGCTCTAC.

This clone turned up a few times. All gene names here are mouse names. The CDR3 end is not reached by the read, which stops 1 residue before it; the germline J gene fills it in. Within the sample, other DNA sequences also encode this same CDR3. The chain uses TRBV13-2 and TRBJ1-3, with 7 bases matching TRBD1. Trimming removed 5 bases from V and 3 bases from J; junction bases left unmatched: 2. Per the germline V gene, CDR1 is NNHNN and CDR2 is SYGAGS (reference sequence). The CDR3 contains 13 residues. The sequenced CDR3 bases are TGTGCCAGCGGCGACAGGGTTGGAAATACGCTCTAT. This gives the protein CASGDRVGNTLY. The CDR3 as a whole reads CASGDRVGNTLYF.

In the case of this clone: Gene labels here are mouse ones. The read ends 1 residue early relative to the CDR3; the germline J gene fills the gap. The V and J genes are TRBV17 and TRBJ2-3; D remains unclear. V was cut by 2 bases and J by 0 bases, with 9 bases left in between. CDR3 length equals 15 residues. Per germline, CDR1 MNHDT and CDR2 YYDKIL. The CDR3 DNA, read in part, is TGTGCTAGCAGTAGATCTGGCTCTAGTGCAGAAACGCTGTAT. It codes for CASSRSGSSAETLY. The whole CDR3 sequence is CASSRSGSSAETLYF.

Worth noting for this clone: Here the gene names and germline are mouse. The CDR3 end falls 1 residue outside the read, so it is completed with the germline J gene. The chain carries TRBV31 and TRBJ2-7, with D possibly TRBD2 on 6 matching bases. CDR3 length equals 13 residues. The V and J ends lost 0 bases and 4 bases respectively, with 10 bases between them. Per the germline V gene, CDR1 is GKSSPN and CDR2 is SITVG. CDR3 DNA, as far as it was read: TGTGCCTGGAGTCTAAGCCTGGGGTATGAACAGTAC. Amino acids: CAWSLSLGYEQY. The complete CDR3 protein is CAWSLSLGYEQYF.

This clone was counted only a few times. The listed genes are named as in mouse. The DNA read from the CDR3 is TGTGCCAGCGGTGCTTCCGGGACAGAGGGATTTGAACAGTAC. Amino acids: CASGASGTEGFEQY. The whole CDR3 sequence reads CASGASGTEGFEQYF. This chain links TRBV13-2 with TRBJ2-7, with 7 bases lining up with TRBD1. The sequence runs out 1 residue before the end of the CDR3; the remainder is reconstructed from the germline J gene. CDR1 NNHNN and CDR2 SYGAGS come from the germline V gene (reference sequence). The CDR3 contains 15 residues. After removal of 3 bases from V and 6 bases from J, the junction contained 12 bases not matched to a gene.

In the case of this clone: Gene names are the mouse ones. From the germline J gene comes the end of the CDR3, since the read stops 1 residue before it. The gene calls are TRBV1 and TRBJ2-5; perhaps TRBD2 as D (6 bases). CDR1 NSQYPW and CDR2 LRSPGD come from the germline V gene (reference sequence). The CDR3 loop spans 13 amino acids. V lost 5 bases and J lost 3, with 9 bases in between. The chain's CDR3 is CTCSSGAQDTQYF. The part of the CDR3 DNA that was read is TGCACCTGCAGTTCTGGGGCTCAAGACACCCAGTAC.

For this clone: The gene symbols are mouse symbols. The sequenced fragment ends 1 residue before the CDR3 boundary, so the rest is inferred from the germline J gene. The rearrangement uses TRBV2 and TRBJ1-5; 9 bases are shared with TRBD1. The CDR3 totals 15 residues. Germline V CDR1 and CDR2: LGHNA, YSYQKL. With 1 base clipped from V and 4 bases from J, the junction kept 2 bases outside the gene matches. The CDR3 DNA, read in part, is TGTGCCAGCAGCCAAGCCGGGACAGGGAACCAGGCTCCGCTT. It translates to CASSQAGTGNQAPL. The whole CDR3 protein is CASSQAGTGNQAPLF.

A note on this clone: Any gene name here is a mouse gene name. The read is 1 residue too short to cover the CDR3 end, so that end is filled in from the germline J gene. The rearrangement joins TRBV2 to TRBJ2-4, with TRBD2 identical over 8 bases. The V gene's germline CDR1 is LGHNA and CDR2 YSYQKL. The CDR3 has 16 amino acids. V was clipped by 4 bases and J by 0 bases; unmatched bases: 6. CDR3 DNA (partial): TGTGCCAGCAGCCCCCGGGACTGGACTAGTCAAAACACCTTGTAC. Its protein product is CASSPRDWTSQNTLY. The whole CDR3 protein reads CASSPRDWTSQNTLYF.

With regard to this clone: Genes and germline are mouse. The observed sequence ends 1 residue before the CDR3 terminus, with the missing tail filled in from the germline J gene. This chain uses TRBV13-2 with TRBJ1-4, with TRBD1 matching over 9 bases. This CDR3 spans 14 amino acids. V lost 3 bases to trimming and J lost 3 bases; unmatched junction nucleotides: 0. Germline V gives CDR1 NNHNN, CDR2 SYGAGS (reference sequence). CDR3 bases read: TGTGCCAGCGGTGGGACAGGGGCCAACGAAAGATTATTT. Its protein is CASGGTGANERLF. The entire CDR3 is CASGGTGANERLFF.

Points on this clone: Germline and genes: mouse. The CDR3 bases that were read are TGTGCCTGGAGCCGGGACTGGACTAGTGCAGAAACGCTGTAT. Its translation is CAWSRDWTSAETLY. The complete CDR3 sequence is CAWSRDWTSAETLYF. The V call is TRBV31, the J call TRBJ2-3, with 8 bases aligning to TRBD2. The read gets to within 1 residue of the CDR3 end, and the germline J gene fills in the rest. Germline trimming cut 3 bases from V and 0 bases from J; bases unmatched to any gene: 5. Germline V gene data show CDR1 as GKSSPN and CDR2 as SITVG. CDR3 size: 15 residues.

Notes on this clone: All gene names here are mouse names. The CDR3 end falls 1 residue outside the read, so it is completed with the germline J gene. This chain connects TRBV13-2 to TRBJ1-3; no reliable D call. Trimming removed 1 base at V and 0 bases at J, with 8 bases between. Germline CDR1 and CDR2: NNHNN and SYGAGS (reference sequence). The CDR3 sequence is 15 residues long. The CDR3 spells CASGDWESSGNTLYF. Incomplete CDR3 DNA: TGTGCCAGCGGTGATTGGGAATCTTCTGGAAATACGCTCTAT.

About this clone itself: Gene names are mouse gene names. Sequencing ends 1 residue short of the CDR3 end; the germline J gene provides the rest. The V and J genes are TRBV5 and TRBJ2-7; 11 positions agree with TRBD2. The length of the CDR3 is 15 residues. CDR1 and CDR2 (germline): LGHNA, YNLKQL (reference sequence). V was pared by 4 bases and J by 2 bases, with 4 bases of the junction left unmatched. The sequenced CDR3 bases are TGTGCCAGCAGCCGGACTGGGGGGAGGCCCTATGAACAGTAC. Protein: CASSRTGGRPYEQY. In full, the CDR3 reads CASSRTGGRPYEQYF.

As to this clone: Gene names are the mouse ones. The read stops 1 residue short of the end of the CDR3; the missing end is completed from the germline J gene. The chain combines TRBV13-2 with TRBJ2-4, with 8 positions matching TRBD2. Germline V gene lookup returns CDR1 NNHNN and CDR2 SYGAGS (reference sequence). The length of the CDR3 is 14 residues. J was trimmed by 3 bases and V by 3 bases; bases with no gene match: 3. The CDR3 sequence is CASGGGGRQNTLYF. The part of the CDR3 DNA that was read is TGTGCCAGCGGTGGGGGGGGGCGCCAAAACACCTTGTAC.

A word on this clone: Gene names and germline match the mouse. The read comes to an end 1 residue before the CDR3 does, leaving the germline J gene to fill in the end. This chain connects TRBV2 to TRBJ2-1, with 8 bases matching TRBD2. Germline values: CDR1 LGHNA, CDR2 YSYQKL. V was pared by 3 bases and J by 2 bases, with 6 bases of the junction left unmatched. The CDR3 totals 16 residues. The CDR3 reads CASSQGGGVDYAEQFF. The covered CDR3 bases are TGTGCCAGCAGCCAGGGGGGGGGCGTTGACTATGCTGAGCAGTTC.

Note on this clone: The genes and germline here are from mouse. From the germline J gene comes the end of the CDR3, since the read stops 1 residue before it. The V call is TRBV19, the J call TRBJ2-2, with D perhaps TRBD1 (5 bases). Germline lookup yields CDR1 FNHDT and CDR2 SITEND (reference sequence). The ends were cut back, 4 bases at V and 0 bases at J, with 10 bases in the middle. CDR3 size: 15 residues. CDR3 bases read: TGTGCCAGCAGTCTCCGGACAACAAACACCGGGCAGCTCTAC. Residues: CASSLRTTNTGQLY. The CDR3 as a whole reads CASSLRTTNTGQLYF.

This clone came up once. Mouse gene names and germline throughout. The observed sequence ends 1 residue before the CDR3 terminus, with the missing tail filled in from the germline J gene. V and J are TRBV13-2 and TRBJ2-4, with D perhaps TRBD1 (5 bases). Germline V lookup: CDR1 NNHNN, CDR2 SYGAGS (reference sequence). The length of the CDR3 is 15 residues. V was cut by 0 bases and J by 0 bases, with 8 bases left in between. CDR3 DNA, as far as it was read: TGTGCCAGCGGTGATGGCAGGGATAGTCAAAACACCTTGTAC. Encoded protein: CASGDGRDSQNTLY. The full-length CDR3 reads as CASGDGRDSQNTLYF.

As to this clone: Here the gene names and germline are mouse. The observed sequence ends 1 residue before the CDR3 terminus, with the missing tail filled in from the germline J gene. The chain is built from TRBV3 and TRBJ2-5; 10 bases fit TRBD2. V shed 5 bases, J shed 0 bases, and the junction held 5 bases outside the gene matches. Germline V gives CDR1 SNHLY, CDR2 FYNGKV (reference sequence). The CDR3 length is 16 residues. The CDR3 DNA, read in part, is TGTGCCAGCAGCCCCGGGACTGGGGTTAACCAAGACACCCAGTAC. Translated, it gives CASSPGTGVNQDTQY. The CDR3 as a whole reads CASSPGTGVNQDTQYF.

On this clone: Gene labels here are mouse ones. The missing CDR3 end, 1 residue past where the read stops, is filled in from the germline J gene. This chain joins TRBV14 and TRBJ1-1, with a weak D call TRBD1 (6 bases). The CDR3 is 14 residues long. CDR1 and CDR2 from the germline V gene are SGHDT and FRDEAV. Trimming pared 5 bases from V and 0 bases from J, leaving 11 bases between. The CDR3 loop is CASSTGTTNTEVFF. The covered CDR3 bases are TGTGCCAGCAGCACCGGGACAACAAACACAGAAGTCTTC.

Concerning this clone itself: Gene names are the mouse ones. Read data end 1 residue before the CDR3 end; the end is taken from the germline J gene. The genes are TRBV5 and TRBJ2-4; 9 nucleotides agree with TRBD2. The CDR3 loop spans 17 amino acids. V lost 0 bases to trimming and J lost 1 base; unmatched junction nucleotides: 5. Germline V gene lookup returns CDR1 LGHNA and CDR2 YNLKQL (reference sequence). The CDR3 reads CASSQDLRTGGQNTLYF. The covered CDR3 bases are TGTGCCAGCAGCCAAGATCTTAGGACTGGGGGTCAAAACACCTTGTAC.

As to this clone: Genes and germline are mouse. The read ends 1 residue shy of where the CDR3 ends; the end is completed using the germline J gene. Other DNA sequences in the same sample also yield this CDR3. The rearrangement uses TRBV29 and TRBJ2-7; the D gene is possibly TRBD2 (7 bases). V was cut by 0 bases and J by 7 bases, with 13 bases left in between. Germline V gene data show CDR1 as MSHET and CDR2 as SYDVDS. The CDR3 contains 14 residues. The CDR3 bases that were read are TGTGCTAGCAGTTTATCGAGGGGGGCGGGGGAACAGTAC. Residues: CASSLSRGAGEQY. The whole CDR3 sequence is CASSLSRGAGEQYF.

For this clone: Germline and genes here are mouse. With the read ending 1 residue before the CDR3 end, the germline J gene is used to fill in that end. The chain employs TRBV3 and TRBJ1-4, with a tentative D call TRBD1 (5 bases). Germline CDR1 is SNHLY and CDR2 is FYNGKV (reference sequence). The V gene lost 5 bases and the J gene lost 5 bases, with 18 bases spanning the gap. The CDR3 loop spans 16 amino acids. The covered CDR3 bases are TGTGCCAGCAGCCCTCCACAGGACTTTCCGAACGAAAGATTATTT. Protein product: CASSPPQDFPNERLF. The CDR3 in full is CASSPPQDFPNERLFF.

A word on this clone: All gene names here are mouse names. The read halts 1 residue ahead of the CDR3 end, with the missing end drawn from the germline J gene. The chain joins TRBV13-3 to TRBJ1-1; maybe TRBD1 (6 bases). V lost 0 bases and J 1 base, leaving 13 bases between the germline ends. Germline V gene data show CDR1 as NNHDY and CDR2 as SYVADS. The length of the CDR3 is 16 residues. CDR3 sequence reads: CASSDGAGARNTEVFF. The DNA read from the CDR3 is TGTGCCAGCAGTGATGGGGCAGGGGCAAGAAACACAGAAGTCTTC.

Turning to this clone: Gene labels here are mouse ones. The CDR3 extends 1 residue past the end of the read, so its final part is completed from the germline J gene. The rearrangement joins TRBV5 to TRBJ2-2, with a tentative D call TRBD1 (6 bases). The CDR3 loop spans 15 amino acids. Germline loops: CDR1 LGHNA, CDR2 YNLKQL (reference sequence). Trimming removed 1 base from V and 0 bases from J, with 6 bases in between. This chain's CDR3 is CASSQGTANTGQLYF. The part of the CDR3 DNA that was read is TGTGCCAGCAGCCAAGGGACAGCAAACACCGGGCAGCTCTAC.

Notes on this clone: The gene names given are mouse names. The read halts 1 residue ahead of the CDR3 end, with the missing end drawn from the germline J gene. Other DNA sequences in the same sample also yield this CDR3. This chain uses TRBV13-2 with TRBJ2-1, with 10 bases identical to TRBD2. Germline assignment: CDR1 NNHNN and CDR2 SYGAGS (reference sequence). The trim removed 0 bases at V and 5 bases at J, leaving 2 bases unmatched. The CDR3 totals 15 residues. CDR3 bases read: TGTGCCAGCGGTGATGCTGGGGGGGCCCATGCTGAGCAGTTC. Translation gives CASGDAGGAHAEQF. The complete CDR3 sequence is CASGDAGGAHAEQFF.

Regarding this clone: The germline and genes are mouse ones. The read gets to within 1 residue of the CDR3 end, and the germline J gene fills in the rest. This chain connects TRBV31 to TRBJ1-3; 7 bases fit TRBD1. Germline CDR1 reads GKSSPN; CDR2 reads SITVG. V shed 3 bases, J shed 0 bases, and the junction held 5 bases outside the gene matches. The CDR3 has 15 amino acids. CDR3 loop: CAWSRGQNSGNTLYF. The CDR3 bases that were read are TGTGCCTGGAGCCGGGGACAGAATTCTGGAAATACGCTCTAT.

To note about this clone: Each gene name is a mouse one. The read comes to an end 1 residue before the CDR3 does, leaving the germline J gene to fill in the end. V and J are TRBV21 and TRBJ1-2; TRBD1 matches at 8 bases. TRBV21 is an open reading frame whose function is uncertain. The junction had 4 bases not matched to a gene; V was cut back by 0 bases and J by 4 bases. The CDR3 covers 15 residues. The DNA read from the CDR3 is TGTGCTAGCAGTCAATCAGGACAGGGAGGCTCCGACTACACC. Its translation is CASSQSGQGGSDYT. The complete CDR3 protein is CASSQSGQGGSDYTF.

Note on this clone: Gene names denote mouse genes. The read halts 1 residue ahead of the CDR3 end, with the missing end drawn from the germline J gene. The rearrangement links TRBV5 to TRBJ1-3; D not resolved. The length of the CDR3 is 14 residues. V shed 4 bases and J shed 0 bases, with 7 bases lying between them. Germline V gene lookup returns CDR1 LGHNA and CDR2 YNLKQL (reference sequence). Partial CDR3 DNA: TGTGCCAGCAGCCCGGGCATTTCTGGAAATACGCTCTAT. It encodes CASSPGISGNTLY. The CDR3 reads in full as CASSPGISGNTLYF.

Details on this clone: Germline and genes: mouse. The CDR3 end is not reached by the read, which stops 1 residue before it; the germline J gene fills it in. This chain links TRBV5 with TRBJ2-1; 11 bases line up with TRBD2. With V trimmed by 4 bases and J by 2 bases, 1 base remained unmatched. Germline values: CDR1 LGHNA, CDR2 YNLKQL (reference sequence). CDR3 length equals 15 residues. CDR3 DNA, as far as it was read: TGTGCCAGCAGCCCGACTGGGGGGGACTATGCTGAGCAGTTC. It codes for CASSPTGGDYAEQF. The whole CDR3 reads CASSPTGGDYAEQFF.

Comments on this clone: The gene symbols are mouse symbols. This CDR3 is CASSLDWGAETLYF. The DNA read from the CDR3 is TGTGCAAGCAGCTTAGACTGGGGGGCAGAAACGCTGTAT. The gene calls are TRBV16 and TRBJ2-3; 7 nucleotides align to TRBD2. The DNA ends 1 residue before the CDR3 does, and the rest of the CDR3 is filled in from the germline J gene. This CDR3 has 14 amino acids. Trimming removed 0 bases from V and 3 bases from J; junction bases left unmatched: 0. Germline lookup yields CDR1 SGHSA and CDR2 FRNQAP.